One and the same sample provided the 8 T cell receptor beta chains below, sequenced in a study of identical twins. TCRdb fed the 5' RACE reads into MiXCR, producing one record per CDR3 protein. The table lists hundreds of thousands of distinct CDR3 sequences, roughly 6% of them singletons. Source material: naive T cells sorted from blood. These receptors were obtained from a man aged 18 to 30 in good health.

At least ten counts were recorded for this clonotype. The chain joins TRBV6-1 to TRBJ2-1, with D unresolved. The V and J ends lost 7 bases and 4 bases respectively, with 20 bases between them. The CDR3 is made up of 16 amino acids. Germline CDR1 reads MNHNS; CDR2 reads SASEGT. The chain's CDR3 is CASIPRSQSSYNEQFF. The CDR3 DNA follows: TGTGCCAGCATACCGAGGTCCCAGAGCAGTTACAATGAGCAGTTCTTC.

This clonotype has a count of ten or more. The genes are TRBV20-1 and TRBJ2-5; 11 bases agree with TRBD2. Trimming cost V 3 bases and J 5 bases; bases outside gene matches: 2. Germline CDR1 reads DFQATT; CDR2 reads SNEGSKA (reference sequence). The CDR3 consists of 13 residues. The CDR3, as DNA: TGCAGTGCTAGGGCTAGCGGGAGGGAGACCCAGTACTTC. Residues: CSARASGRETQYF.

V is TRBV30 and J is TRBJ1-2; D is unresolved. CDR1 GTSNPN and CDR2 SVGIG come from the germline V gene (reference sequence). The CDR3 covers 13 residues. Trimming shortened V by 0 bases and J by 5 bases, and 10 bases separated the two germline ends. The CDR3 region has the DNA TGTGCCTGGAGTGTAAGCCTGATATATGGCTACACCTTC. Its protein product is CAWSVSLIYGYTF.

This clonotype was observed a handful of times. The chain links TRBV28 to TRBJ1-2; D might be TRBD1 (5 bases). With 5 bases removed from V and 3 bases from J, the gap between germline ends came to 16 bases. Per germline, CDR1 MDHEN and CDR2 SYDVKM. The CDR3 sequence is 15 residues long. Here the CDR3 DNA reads TGTGCCAGCAGTACTTGGGATCAAGGGGACTATGGCTACACCTTC. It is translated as CASSTWDQGDYGYTF.

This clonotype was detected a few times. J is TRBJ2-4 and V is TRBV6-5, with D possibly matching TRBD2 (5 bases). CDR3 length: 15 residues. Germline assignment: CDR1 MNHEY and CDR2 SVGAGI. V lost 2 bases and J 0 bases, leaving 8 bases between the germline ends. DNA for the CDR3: TGTGCCAGCAGTTACGGGAGTCCAGCCAAAAACATTCAGTACTTC. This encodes CASSYGSPAKNIQYF.

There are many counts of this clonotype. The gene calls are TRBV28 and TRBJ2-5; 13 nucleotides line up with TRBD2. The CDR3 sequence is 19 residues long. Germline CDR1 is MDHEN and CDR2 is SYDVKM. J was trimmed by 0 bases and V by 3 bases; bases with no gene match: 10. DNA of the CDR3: TGTGCCAGCAGTTTCCCTCTACTAGCGGGAGGGCCCTACCAAGAGACCCAGTACTTC. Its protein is CASSFPLLAGGPYQETQYF.

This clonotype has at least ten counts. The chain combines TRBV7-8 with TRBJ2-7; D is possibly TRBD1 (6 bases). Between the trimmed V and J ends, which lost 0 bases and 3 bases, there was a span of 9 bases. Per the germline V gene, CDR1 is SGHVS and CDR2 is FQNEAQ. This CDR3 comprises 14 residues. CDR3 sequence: CASSLAGQDYEQYV. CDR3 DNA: TGTGCCAGCAGCTTAGCGGGACAAGACTACGAGCAGTACGTC.

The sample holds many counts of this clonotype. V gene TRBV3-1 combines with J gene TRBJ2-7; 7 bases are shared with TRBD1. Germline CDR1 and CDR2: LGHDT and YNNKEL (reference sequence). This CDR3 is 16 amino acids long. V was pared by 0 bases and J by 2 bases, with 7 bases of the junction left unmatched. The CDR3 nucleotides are TGTGCCAGCAGCCAAGACCGGGACAGAGTAACCTACGAGCAGTACTTC. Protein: CASSQDRDRVTYEQYF.